These 25 T cell receptor beta chains originate from one sample sequenced in a study of blood T cell repertoires in COVID-19. This table comes from immunoSEQ multiplex PCR, and its TCRdb copy is limited to in-frame clones, with some not included. The table shows more than 150,000 clones, with around 90% occurring only once. Material for sequencing was peripheral blood. The receptors here all came from a man aged 60 to 75 with COVID-19, enrolled during active disease.

The rearrangement links TRBV10-1 to TRBJ2-7; TRBD1 aligns across 8 bases. Germline CDR1 and CDR2: WNHNN and SYGVQD (reference sequence). V dropped 3 bases and J dropped 7; count of bases not matched to a gene: 11. The CDR3 totals 15 residues. Written as DNA, the CDR3 is TGCGCCAGCAGTGAAGGGACAGGTCGGGCGGGAGAGCAGTACTTC. It is translated as CASSEGTGRAGEQYF.

The rearrangement links TRBV6-4 to TRBJ1-1; a possible D gene is TRBD1 (6 bases). V was cut by 5 bases and J by 0 bases, with 19 bases left in between. This CDR3 spans 17 amino acids. Germline CDR1 is MRHNA and CDR2 is SNTAGT. The CDR3: CASSHGQDRYMNTEAFF. The CDR3 DNA sequence: TGTGCCAGCAGTCACGGTCAGGACAGATACATGAACACTGAAGCTTTCTTT.

The rearrangement joins TRBV11-3 to TRBJ1-2; D gene unclear. Looked up from germline, CDR1 is SGHNT and CDR2 is YENEEA. CDR3 length: 13 amino acids. V lost 2 bases and J 7 bases, leaving 11 bases between the germline ends. CDR3 protein: CASSLNVAGGYTF. In DNA, the CDR3 is TGTGCCAGCAGCTTAAACGTAGCTGGTGGCTACACCTTC.

This chain connects TRBV5-1 to TRBJ1-1; 7 bases fit TRBD1. The CDR3 loop spans 14 amino acids. V shed 6 bases and J 5 bases; nucleotides not matched to a gene: 10. The V gene's germline CDR1 is SGHRS and CDR2 YFSETQ. The CDR3 nucleotides are TGCGCCAGCAATACAGGACAGGCTAAGACTGAAGCTTTCTTT. Its translation is CASNTGQAKTEAFF.

This chain links TRBV4-3 with TRBJ1-2; 7 bases match TRBD1. The CDR3 covers 15 residues. Per germline, CDR1 LGHNA and CDR2 YSLEER. V trimming: 2 bases; J trimming: 6 bases; junction bases outside the gene matches: 9. The CDR3 is CASSQWDSLDHGYTF. CDR3 nucleotides: TGCGCCAGCAGCCAATGGGACAGTTTGGATCATGGCTACACCTTC.

This sequence joins TRBV6-2 or TRBV6-3 and TRBJ1-2; 7 bases line up with TRBD1. The CDR3 consists of 14 residues. Germline CDR1 is MNHEY and CDR2 is SVGEGT. V gave up 5 bases and J gave up 7 bases; unmatched junction bases: 10. CDR3 bases: TGTGCCAGCAGTCCGAGCGACAGGGTTGGTGGCTACACCTTC. Amino acids: CASSPSDRVGGYTF.

This sequence joins TRBV7-8 and TRBJ1-3, with a weak D call TRBD1 (6 bases). The CDR3 is made up of 14 amino acids. From germline, CDR1 is SGHVS and CDR2 FQNEAQ. The V and J ends lost 4 bases and 4 bases respectively, with 11 bases between them. Here the CDR3 reads CASSSTGGGNTIYF. The CDR3 bases are TGTGCCAGCAGCTCGACAGGAGGAGGAAACACCATATATTTT.

V gene TRBV6-2 or TRBV6-3 combines with J gene TRBJ1-4; D is possibly TRBD1 (5 bases). The CDR3 totals 14 residues. Trimming removed 4 bases at V and 0 bases at J, with 6 bases between. Germline V gene data show CDR1 as MNHEY and CDR2 as SVGEGT. The CDR3 sequence: CASSWGATNEKLFF. The CDR3 DNA reads as TGTGCCAGCAGTTGGGGCGCAACTAATGAAAAACTGTTTTTT.

The V and J genes are TRBV5-1 and TRBJ1-4; 12 bases are a match to TRBD1. With V trimmed by 4 bases and J by 8 bases, 9 bases remained unmatched. Germline V gene sequence: CDR1 SGHRS, CDR2 YFSETQ. This CDR3 has 16 amino acids. The CDR3 protein is CASSPGQGALGEKLFF. The CDR3 coding sequence is TGCGCCAGCAGCCCGGGACAGGGGGCTCTCGGAGAAAAACTGTTTTTT.

The sample holds one count of this clone. The chain uses TRBV6-6 and TRBJ2-7, with 9 bases that match TRBD2. The germline gives CDR1 MNHNY, CDR2 SVGAGI (reference sequence). The length of the CDR3 is 14 residues. With 8 bases clipped from V and 2 bases from J, the junction kept 7 bases outside the gene matches. The CDR3 region is CASSRREGPYEQYF. The CDR3 DNA follows: TGTGCCAGCTCGCGGCGGGAGGGCCCCTACGAGCAGTACTTC.

The rearrangement links TRBV3-1 (or the pseudogene TRBV3-2) to TRBJ2-7; 14 bases line up with TRBD2. Looked up from germline, CDR1 is LGHDT and CDR2 is YNNKEL (reference sequence). The CDR3 is 16 amino acids. V lost 4 bases, J lost 4 bases, and 6 bases stayed unmatched. Here the CDR3 DNA reads TGTGCCAGCAGCCTGGGACTAGCGGGGGCCAAATACGAGCAGTACTTC. This encodes CASSLGLAGAKYEQYF.

This clone showed up just a few times. V and J are TRBV7-8 and TRBJ1-2; weak D call: TRBD1 (6 bases). The CDR3 covers 13 residues. V was shortened by 10 bases and J by 0 bases, with 12 bases between the two germline ends. Germline assignment: CDR1 SGHVS and CDR2 FQNEAQ. This CDR3 is CATGTPANYGYTF. CDR3 in DNA: TGTGCCACGGGGACACCAGCTAACTATGGCTACACCTTC.

V and J are TRBV3-1 (or the pseudogene TRBV3-2) and TRBJ2-7, with a tentative D call TRBD2 (6 bases). The V end lost 3 bases, the J end lost 6 bases, and 18 bases lay between the germline ends. The germline CDR1 and CDR2 sequences are LGHDT and YNNKEL (reference sequence). This CDR3 comprises 15 residues. CDR3 nucleotide sequence: TGTGCCAGCAGCCAGTCCTTAAGGACCGGGGGCGAGCAGTACTTC. Translated, it gives CASSQSLRTGGEQYF.

The chain recombines TRBV6-5 with TRBJ2-1; maybe TRBD1 (5 bases). V lost 8 bases and J lost 7, with 18 bases in between. Germline-derived CDR1 and CDR2 are MNHEY and SVGAGI. This CDR3 comprises 14 residues. The CDR3 nucleotides read TGTGCCAGCTCTGACAGCGCCTTTCGAAATGAGCAGTTCTTC. This gives the protein CASSDSAFRNEQFF.

The V call is TRBV7-2, the J call TRBJ2-7; 8 bases agree with TRBD2. Germline V gene sequence: CDR1 SGHTA, CDR2 FQGNSA. V shed 5 bases, J shed 4 bases, and the junction held 10 bases outside the gene matches. The CDR3 consists of 15 residues. The CDR3 nucleotides read TGTGCCAGCAGCCCCCTAGGTAGCGGGGCTTACGAGCAGTACTTC. As protein: CASSPLGSGAYEQYF.

The chain couples TRBV7-9 to TRBJ2-2; a possible D gene is TRBD2 (6 bases). CDR1 SEHNR and CDR2 FQNEAQ come from the germline V gene (reference sequence). V gave up 7 bases and J gave up 4 bases, with 16 bases separating them. The CDR3 loop spans 15 amino acids. CDR3 protein: CASTPIAASTGELFF. CDR3 coding DNA: TGTGCCAGCACCCCTATAGCGGCAAGCACCGGGGAGCTGTTTTTT.

Only one count was recorded for this clone. J is TRBJ1-6 and V is TRBV6-5, with TRBD1 matching 12 bases. V lost 6 bases and J lost 9; bases outside the gene matches: 6. The germline gives CDR1 MNHEY, CDR2 SVGAGI. The CDR3 has 15 residues. CDR3 protein: CASSRGTGGSSPLHF. The CDR3 DNA sequence: TGTGCCAGCAGCCGCGGGACAGGGGGCTCTTCACCCCTCCACTTT.

This chain joins TRBV6-5 and TRBJ1-1; perhaps TRBD1 as D (6 bases). Trimming cost V 6 bases and J 11 bases, with 16 bases left between them. The CDR3 covers 12 residues. The germline V gene encodes CDR1 MNHEY and CDR2 SVGAGI. CDR3 sequence (DNA): TGTGCCAGCAGAAAGCCACAGGGTTTTGCTTTCTTT. This codes for CASRKPQGFAFF.

This rearrangement joins TRBV7-8 to TRBJ1-1; D is unresolved. The CDR3 is made up of 11 amino acids. Germline values: CDR1 SGHVS, CDR2 FQNEAQ. Trimming shortened V by 5 bases and J by 11 bases, and 12 bases separated the two germline ends. CDR3: CASSRTGEAFF. CDR3 nucleotides: TGTGCCAGCAGCCGTACCGGTGAGGCTTTCTTT.

The chain has TRBV5-6 and TRBJ1-5; possibly TRBD1 for D (6 bases). The CDR3 totals 15 residues. Germline CDR1 is SGHDT and CDR2 is YYEEEE. V lost 1 base and J 4 bases, leaving 12 bases between the germline ends. The CDR3 here is CASSLLGRGNQPQHF. The CDR3 DNA is TGTGCCAGCAGCTTGTTGGGCAGGGGAAATCAGCCCCAGCATTTT. The full variable domain, with the rest looked up from reference TRBV5-6 and TRBJ1-5, is DAGVTQSPTHLIKTRGQQVTLRCSPKSGHDTVSWYQQALGQGPQFIFQYYEEEERQRGNFPDRFSGHQFPNYSSELNVNALLLGDSALYLCASSLLGRGNQPQHFGDGTRLSIL.

This clone was found once. The genes are TRBV3-1 (or the pseudogene TRBV3-2) and TRBJ2-7; 7 bases match TRBD2. CDR1 and CDR2 from the germline V gene are LGHDT and YNNKEL (reference sequence). CDR3 size: 13 residues. The junction had 4 bases not matched to a gene; V was cut back by 2 bases and J by 6 bases. The CDR3 protein is CASSQMGGSEQYF. The DNA for the CDR3 is TGTGCCAGCAGCCAAATGGGGGGGTCCGAGCAGTACTTC.

The rearrangement links TRBV7-8 to TRBJ1-2; TRBD1 might be the D (5 bases). Germline V gene sequence: CDR1 SGHVS, CDR2 FQNEAQ. The V gene lost 5 bases and the J gene lost 6 bases, with 16 bases spanning the gap. The CDR3 consists of 14 residues. Written as DNA, the CDR3 is TGTGCCAGCAGCCGCACAGGTAGTGGCAATGGCTACACCTTC. Its protein product is CASSRTGSGNGYTF.

The rearrangement joins TRBV5-1 to TRBJ2-5; the D gene is possibly TRBD1 (6 bases). The CDR3 has 14 residues. The germline V gene encodes CDR1 SGHRS and CDR2 YFSETQ. Trimming pared 0 bases from V and 5 bases from J, leaving 11 bases between. DNA for the CDR3: TGCGCCAGCAGCTTGGTAGGGGGTGAGGAGACCCAGTACTTC. Its protein product is CASSLVGGEETQYF.

The rearrangement links TRBV19 to TRBJ1-6; unclear D gene. Germline V CDR1 and CDR2: LNHDA, SQIVND (reference sequence). The CDR3 totals 16 residues. V lost 3 bases to trimming and J lost 7 bases, with 16 bases between them. The CDR3 DNA reads as TGTGCCAGTAGTATCGGGAGGGAAGTTGTGAATTCACCCCTCCACTTT. This sequence encodes CASSIGREVVNSPLHF.

This chain uses TRBV19 with TRBJ1-1; no definite D call. Germline CDR1 is LNHDA and CDR2 is SQIVND (reference sequence). Trimming left V 5 bases short and J 6 bases short, with 16 bases between. The CDR3 has 14 residues. The CDR3: CASSSDLPSAEAFF. The CDR3 DNA reads TGTGCCAGTAGTTCAGACCTCCCGAGCGCTGAAGCTTTCTTT.